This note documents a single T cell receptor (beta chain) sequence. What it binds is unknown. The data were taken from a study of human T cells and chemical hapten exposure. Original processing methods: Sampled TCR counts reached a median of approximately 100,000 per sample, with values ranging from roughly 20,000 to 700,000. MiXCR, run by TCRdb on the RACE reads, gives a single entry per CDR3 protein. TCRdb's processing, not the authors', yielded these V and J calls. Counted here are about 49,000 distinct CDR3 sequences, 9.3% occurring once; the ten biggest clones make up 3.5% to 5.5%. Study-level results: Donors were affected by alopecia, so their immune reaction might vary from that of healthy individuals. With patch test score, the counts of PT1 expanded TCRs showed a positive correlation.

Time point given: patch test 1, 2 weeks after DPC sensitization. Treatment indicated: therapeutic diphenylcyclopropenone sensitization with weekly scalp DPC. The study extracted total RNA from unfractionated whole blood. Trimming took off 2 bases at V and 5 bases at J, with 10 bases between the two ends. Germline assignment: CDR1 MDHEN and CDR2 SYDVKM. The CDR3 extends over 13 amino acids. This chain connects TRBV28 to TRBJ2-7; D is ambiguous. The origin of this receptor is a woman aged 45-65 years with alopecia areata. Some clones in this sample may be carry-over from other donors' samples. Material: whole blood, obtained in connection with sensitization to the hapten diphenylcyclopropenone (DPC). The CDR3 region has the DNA TGTGCCAGCAGTTTACGTAACATAGACGAGCAGTACTTC. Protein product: CASSLRNIDEQYF.